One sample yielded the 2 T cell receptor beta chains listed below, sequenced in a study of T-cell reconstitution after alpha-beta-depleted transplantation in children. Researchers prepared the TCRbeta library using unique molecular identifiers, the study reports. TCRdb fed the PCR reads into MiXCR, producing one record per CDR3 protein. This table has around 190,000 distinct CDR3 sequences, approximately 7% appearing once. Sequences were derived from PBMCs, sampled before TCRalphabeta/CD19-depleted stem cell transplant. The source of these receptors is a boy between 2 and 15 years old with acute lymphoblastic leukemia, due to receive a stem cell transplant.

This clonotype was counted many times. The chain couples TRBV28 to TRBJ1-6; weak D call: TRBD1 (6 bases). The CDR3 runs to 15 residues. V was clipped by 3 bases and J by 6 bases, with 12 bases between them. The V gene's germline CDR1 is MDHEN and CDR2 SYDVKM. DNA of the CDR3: TGTGCCAGCAGTTTCTTCAGGGGTCGTAATTCACCCCTCCACTTT. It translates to CASSFFRGRNSPLHF.

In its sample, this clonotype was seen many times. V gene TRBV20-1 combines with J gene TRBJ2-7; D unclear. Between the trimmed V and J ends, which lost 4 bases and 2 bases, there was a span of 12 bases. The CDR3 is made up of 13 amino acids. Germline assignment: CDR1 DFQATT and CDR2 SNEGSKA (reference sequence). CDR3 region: CSANIRSAYEQYF. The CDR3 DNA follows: TGCAGTGCTAATATTCGGTCCGCCTACGAGCAGTACTTC.